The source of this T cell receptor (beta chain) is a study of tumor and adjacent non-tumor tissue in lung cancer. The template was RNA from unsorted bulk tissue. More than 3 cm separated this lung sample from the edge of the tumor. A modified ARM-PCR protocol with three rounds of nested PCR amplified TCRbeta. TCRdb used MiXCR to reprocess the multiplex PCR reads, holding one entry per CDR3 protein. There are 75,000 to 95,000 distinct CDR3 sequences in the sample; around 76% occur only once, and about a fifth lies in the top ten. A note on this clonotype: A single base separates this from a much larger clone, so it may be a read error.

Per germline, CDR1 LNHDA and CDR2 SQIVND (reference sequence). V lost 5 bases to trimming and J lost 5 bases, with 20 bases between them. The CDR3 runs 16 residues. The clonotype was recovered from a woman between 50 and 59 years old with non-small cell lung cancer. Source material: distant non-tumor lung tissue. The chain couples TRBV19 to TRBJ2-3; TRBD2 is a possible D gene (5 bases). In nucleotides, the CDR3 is TGTGCCAGTAGTTCGGCTACAGTTTCGGGAAGAGATACGCAGTATTTT. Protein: CASSSATVSGRDTQYF.